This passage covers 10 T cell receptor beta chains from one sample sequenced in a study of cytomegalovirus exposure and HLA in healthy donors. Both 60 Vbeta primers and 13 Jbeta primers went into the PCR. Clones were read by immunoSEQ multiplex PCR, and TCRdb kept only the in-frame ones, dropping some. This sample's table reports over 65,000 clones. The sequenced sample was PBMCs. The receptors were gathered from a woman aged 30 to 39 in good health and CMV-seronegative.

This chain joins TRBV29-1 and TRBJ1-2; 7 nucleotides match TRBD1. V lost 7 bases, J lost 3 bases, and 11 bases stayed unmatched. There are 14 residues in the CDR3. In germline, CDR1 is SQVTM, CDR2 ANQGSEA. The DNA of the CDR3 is TGCAGCGGCTTTACGGACAGGAGTGACTATGGCTACACCTTC. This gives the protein CSGFTDRSDYGYTF.

Here the CDR3 reads CASSVQGAGYGYTF. CDR3 bases: TGTGCCAGCAGTGTTCAGGGGGCGGGCTATGGCTACACCTTC. J is TRBJ1-2 and V is TRBV6-6; 8 nucleotides agree with TRBD1. This CDR3 comprises 14 residues. Germline lookup yields CDR1 MNHNY and CDR2 SVGAGI (reference sequence). The V and J ends lost 5 bases and 4 bases, in that order; junction bases with no gene match: 6.

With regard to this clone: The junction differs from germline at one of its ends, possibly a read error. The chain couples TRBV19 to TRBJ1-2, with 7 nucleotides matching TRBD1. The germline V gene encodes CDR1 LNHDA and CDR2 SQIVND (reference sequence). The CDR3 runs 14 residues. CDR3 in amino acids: CAGSPMTGTYGYTF. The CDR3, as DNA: TGTGCCGGTAGTCCAATGACAGGGACCTATGGCTACACCTTC.

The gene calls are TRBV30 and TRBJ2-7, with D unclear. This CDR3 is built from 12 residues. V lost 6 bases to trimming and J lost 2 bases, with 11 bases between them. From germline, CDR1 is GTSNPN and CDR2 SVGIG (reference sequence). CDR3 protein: CACQNPAYEQYF. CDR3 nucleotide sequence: TGTGCCTGCCAGAACCCTGCCTACGAGCAGTACTTC.

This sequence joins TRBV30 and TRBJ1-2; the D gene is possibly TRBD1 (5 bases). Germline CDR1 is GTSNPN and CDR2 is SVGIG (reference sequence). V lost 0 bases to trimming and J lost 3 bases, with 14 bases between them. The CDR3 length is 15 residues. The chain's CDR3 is CAWSVISTGYYGYTF. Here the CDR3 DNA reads TGTGCCTGGAGTGTAATAAGCACAGGCTACTATGGCTACACCTTC.

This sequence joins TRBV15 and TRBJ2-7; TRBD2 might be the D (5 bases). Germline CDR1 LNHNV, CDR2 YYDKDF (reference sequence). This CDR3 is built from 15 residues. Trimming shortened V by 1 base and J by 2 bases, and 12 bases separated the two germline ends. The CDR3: CATSRGSGSAYEQYF. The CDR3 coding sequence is TGTGCCACCAGCAGAGGATCGGGGAGCGCCTACGAGCAGTACTTC.

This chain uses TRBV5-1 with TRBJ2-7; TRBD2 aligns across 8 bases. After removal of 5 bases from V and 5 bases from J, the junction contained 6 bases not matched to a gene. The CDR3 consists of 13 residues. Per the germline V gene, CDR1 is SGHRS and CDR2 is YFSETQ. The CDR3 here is CASSLTGRDEQYF. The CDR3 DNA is TGCGCCAGCAGTTTGACCGGGAGGGACGAGCAGTACTTC.

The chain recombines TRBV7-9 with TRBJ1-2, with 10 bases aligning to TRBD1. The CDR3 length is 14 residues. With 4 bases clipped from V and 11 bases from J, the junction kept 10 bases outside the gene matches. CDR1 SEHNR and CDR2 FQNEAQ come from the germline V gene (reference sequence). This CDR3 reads CASSSFDRGLGYTF. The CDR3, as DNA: TGTGCCAGCAGCTCGTTCGACAGGGGGCTCGGGTACACCTTC.

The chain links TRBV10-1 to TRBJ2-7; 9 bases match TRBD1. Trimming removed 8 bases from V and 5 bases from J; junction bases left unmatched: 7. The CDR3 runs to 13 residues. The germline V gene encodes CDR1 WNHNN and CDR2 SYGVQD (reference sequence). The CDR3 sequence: CASSRDRDHEQYF. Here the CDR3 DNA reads TGCGCCAGCTCCCGGGACAGGGACCACGAGCAGTACTTC.

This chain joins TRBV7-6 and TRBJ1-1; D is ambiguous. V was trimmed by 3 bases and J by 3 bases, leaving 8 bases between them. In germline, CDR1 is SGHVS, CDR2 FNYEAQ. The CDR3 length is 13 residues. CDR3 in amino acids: CASSLRDDTEAFF. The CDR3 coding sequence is TGTGCCAGCAGCTTGAGGGATGACACTGAAGCTTTCTTT.